Listed here are 22 T cell receptor beta chains from one sample, sequenced in a study of T cell responses to AZD1222 COVID-19 vaccine. Using immunoSEQ multiplex PCR, the repertoire was profiled, and TCRdb retains in-frame clones only, with some absent. Of 200,000 or so clones in the sample, roughly 92% were seen once. This sample comprised peripheral blood, obtained on day 0 of AZD1222 vaccination. The origin of the receptors is an adult in good health.

This chain connects TRBV15 to TRBJ1-1, with unresolved D. Trimming left V 1 base short and J 3 bases short, with 9 bases between. Germline-derived CDR1 and CDR2 are LNHNV and YYDKDF (reference sequence). The CDR3 consists of 14 residues. The DNA for the CDR3 is TGTGCCACCAGCAGAGGAACGGCTTACACTGAAGCTTTCTTT. As protein: CATSRGTAYTEAFF.

The V and J genes are TRBV11-3 and TRBJ2-3; 8 positions agree with TRBD2. With 1 base clipped from V and 4 bases from J, the junction kept 4 bases outside the gene matches. This CDR3 region has 15 residues. CDR1 is SGHNT, CDR2 YENEEA, per germline. The CDR3: CASSLVSGGADTQYF. The CDR3 DNA sequence: TGTGCCAGCAGCTTAGTCAGCGGGGGAGCAGATACGCAGTATTTT.

The chain uses TRBV11-1 and TRBJ2-1, with no clear D. The CDR3 covers 15 residues. Trimming removed 3 bases at V and 4 bases at J, with 13 bases between. Germline V CDR1 and CDR2: SGHAT, FQDESV (reference sequence). CDR3 protein: CASSLSFLNYNEQFF. The CDR3 nucleotides read TGTGCCAGCAGCTTGAGTTTTTTGAATTACAATGAGCAGTTCTTC.

This chain joins TRBV27 and TRBJ2-7, with no clear D. This CDR3 has 14 amino acids. From germline, CDR1 is MNHEY and CDR2 SMNVEV (reference sequence). The V gene lost 3 bases and the J gene lost 1 base, with 10 bases spanning the gap. The CDR3 here is CASSLAGYSYEQYF. In nucleotides, the CDR3 is TGTGCCAGCAGTTTGGCCGGTTATTCCTACGAGCAGTACTTC.

The chain combines TRBV20-1 with TRBJ2-5, with D tentatively TRBD2 (7 bases). The CDR3 covers 19 residues. The germline V gene encodes CDR1 DFQATT and CDR2 SNEGSKA (reference sequence). V was clipped by 3 bases and J by 4 bases, with 30 bases between them. This CDR3 is CSASEATGGREARSETQYF. DNA for the CDR3: TGCAGTGCTAGTGAAGCGACGGGGGGCAGGGAAGCTCGGTCAGAGACCCAGTACTTC.

The chain uses TRBV18 and TRBJ1-1; D remains unclear. The germline V and J ends were trimmed by 5 bases and 4 bases, with 14 bases remaining between them. This CDR3 is 14 amino acids long. Germline CDR1 and CDR2: KGHSH and LQKENI. The CDR3 sequence is CASSFVGSGTEAFF. In nucleotides, the CDR3 is TGTGCCAGCTCATTCGTAGGGTCGGGCACTGAAGCTTTCTTT.

The V gene is TRBV2, the J gene TRBJ2-2; 11 nucleotides line up with TRBD1. Germline trimming cut 6 bases from V and 4 bases from J; bases unmatched to any gene: 7. This CDR3 contains 16 residues. From germline, CDR1 is SNHLY and CDR2 FYNNEI. The CDR3 sequence is CASRRTGGWSTGELFF. The CDR3 DNA reads TGTGCCAGCAGGCGGACAGGGGGCTGGAGCACCGGGGAGCTGTTTTTT.

This clone has just one count. CDR3 in amino acids: CASSYLFRYSYEQYF. Here the CDR3 DNA reads TGTGCCAGCAGTTACCTATTCCGTTACTCCTACGAGCAGTACTTC. V and J are TRBV6-5 and TRBJ2-7; D remains ambiguous. The CDR3 has 15 amino acids. V lost 2 bases, J lost 0 bases, and 11 bases lay in between. Germline assignment: CDR1 MNHEY and CDR2 SVGAGI.

This chain joins TRBV10-3 and TRBJ1-5; no firm D call. This CDR3 is 15 amino acids long. V shed 3 bases and J shed 0 bases, with 9 bases lying between them. Germline CDR1 ENHRY, CDR2 SYGVKD. The CDR3 coding sequence is TGTGCCATCAGTGAAAGCGGGATTAGCAATCAGCCCCAGCATTTT. This sequence encodes CAISESGISNQPQHF.

The chain combines TRBV9 with TRBJ1-3, with D possibly matching TRBD1 (6 bases). Per the germline V gene, CDR1 is SGDLS and CDR2 is YYNGEE. V was pared by 0 bases and J by 0 bases, with 10 bases between. CDR3 size: 16 residues. CDR3: CASSVDRAISGNTIYF. CDR3 nucleotides: TGTGCCAGCAGCGTAGACAGGGCGATCTCTGGAAACACCATATATTTT.

This chain uses TRBV5-4 with TRBJ2-1, with 11 positions matching TRBD2. In germline, CDR1 is SGHNT, CDR2 YYREEE (reference sequence). Trimming removed 3 bases from V and 4 bases from J; junction bases left unmatched: 6. CDR3 length: 16 residues. The chain's CDR3 is CASSSELAGDYNEQFF. CDR3 in DNA: TGTGCCAGCAGCTCCGAACTAGCGGGGGATTACAATGAGCAGTTCTTC.

This chain uses TRBV2 with TRBJ1-5; unclear D gene. CDR1 SNHLY and CDR2 FYNNEI come from the germline V gene. V lost 4 bases to trimming and J lost 6 bases, with 13 bases between them. The CDR3 loop spans 14 amino acids. The CDR3 region has the DNA TGTGCCAGCAGTGGCTTGGACCTAGGTCAGCCCCAGCATTTT. It codes for CASSGLDLGQPQHF.

The chain combines TRBV7-2 with TRBJ2-3, with D maybe TRBD2 (6 bases). The germline V gene has CDR1 SGHTA and CDR2 FQGNSA. The ends were cut back, 5 bases at V and 4 bases at J, with 19 bases in the middle. This CDR3 has 16 residues. Here the CDR3 DNA reads TGTGCCAGCAGCCAGCCTGGGAGGTGGGGGGCAGATACGCAGTATTTT. Amino acid sequence: CASSQPGRWGADTQYF.

The chain is built from TRBV5-4 and TRBJ1-2; no definite D call. The CDR3 has 13 residues. The ends were cut back, 0 bases at V and 5 bases at J, with 8 bases in the middle. Germline lookup yields CDR1 SGHNT and CDR2 YYREEE (reference sequence). Here the CDR3 DNA reads TGTGCCAGCAGCTTGGACGTAGAGTATGGCTACACCTTC. Amino acid sequence: CASSLDVEYGYTF.

The chain uses TRBV12-5 and TRBJ2-7; D gene uncertain. The V end lost 3 bases, the J end lost 3 bases, and 12 bases lay between the germline ends. The germline gives CDR1 LGHNT, CDR2 FRNRAP. The CDR3 length is 14 residues. CDR3 nucleotides: TGTGCTAGTGGTTTTCCGATCCCCCTCTACGAGCAGTACTTC. This sequence encodes CASGFPIPLYEQYF.

The chain links TRBV11-1 to TRBJ1-1; possible D gene TRBD1, 5 bases. The V and J ends lost 1 base and 5 bases respectively, with 14 bases between them. The length of the CDR3 is 15 residues. CDR1 and CDR2 (germline): SGHAT, FQDESV (reference sequence). CDR3 loop: CASSLGGAVGTEAFF. The CDR3 coding sequence is TGTGCCAGCAGCTTAGGTGGGGCCGTGGGGACTGAAGCTTTCTTT. Full variable domain (missing parts from reference TRBV11-1 and TRBJ1-1): EAEVAQSPRYKITEKSQAVAFWCDPISGHATLYWYRQILGQGPELLVQFQDESVVDDSQLPKDRFSAERLKGVDSTLKIQPAELGDSAMYLCASSLGGAVGTEAFFGQGTRLTVV.

The chain recombines TRBV7-9 with TRBJ1-1, with D tentatively TRBD1 (5 bases). V gave up 4 bases and J gave up 1 base, with 7 bases separating them. The V gene's germline CDR1 is SEHNR and CDR2 FQNEAQ (reference sequence). CDR3 length: 13 amino acids. The CDR3 is CASSSTGNTEAFF. Here the CDR3 DNA reads TGTGCCAGCAGCTCCACAGGGAACACTGAAGCTTTCTTT.

The chain carries TRBV11-3 and TRBJ2-1; TRBD2 aligns across 9 bases. The V segment lost 5 bases and the J segment 0 bases; nucleotides outside the gene matches: 5. Germline-derived CDR1 and CDR2 are SGHNT and YENEEA. The CDR3 runs to 16 residues. CDR3 sequence reads: CASSPDSGSSYNEQFF. CDR3 DNA: TGTGCCAGCAGCCCCGATAGCGGGAGCTCCTACAATGAGCAGTTCTTC.

The chain is built from TRBV28 and TRBJ2-7; D is perhaps TRBD1 (7 bases). Germline V gene lookup returns CDR1 MDHEN and CDR2 SYDVKM. The CDR3 is 13 amino acids. V was shortened by 8 bases and J by 5 bases, with 16 bases between the two germline ends. CDR3 in DNA: TGTGCCAGCGGTCAGGGGGGTTCGGACGAGCAGTACGTC. Translating gives CASGQGGSDEQYV.

V is TRBV19 and J is TRBJ2-1; maybe TRBD1 (5 bases). Trimming took off 5 bases at V and 6 bases at J, with 8 bases between the two ends. Looked up from germline, CDR1 is LNHDA and CDR2 is SQIVND (reference sequence). The CDR3 length is 12 residues. CDR3 coding DNA: TGTGCCAGTAGTCTGGGGCGCAATGAGCAGTTCTTC. It encodes CASSLGRNEQFF.

In the case of this clone: In the same sample, other DNA sequences code for this CDR3. This chain links TRBV6-5 with TRBJ1-1; no firm D call. This CDR3 region has 14 residues. The germline gives CDR1 MNHEY, CDR2 SVGAGI. V dropped 0 bases and J dropped 5 bases, with 10 bases sitting between them. CDR3 sequence: CASSYSPGRTEAFF. CDR3 sequence (DNA): TGTGCCAGCAGTTACTCCCCTGGGCGAACTGAAGCTTTCTTT.

The chain is built from TRBV7-2 and TRBJ1-2; D ambiguous. The V gene's germline CDR1 is SGHTA and CDR2 FQGNSA. The CDR3 extends over 14 amino acids. V lost 2 bases, J lost 4 bases, and 11 bases lay in between. Written as DNA, the CDR3 is TGTGCCAGCAGCTTAATAGGAACCTCCTATGGCTACACCTTC. It translates to CASSLIGTSYGYTF. Based on the CDR3 plus reference TRBV7-2 and TRBJ1-2, the full variable domain is GAGVSQSPSNKVTEKGKDVELRCDPISGHTALYWYRQSLGQGLEFLIYFQGNSAPDKSGLPSDRFSAERTGGSVSTLTIQRTQQEDSAVYLCASSLIGTSYGYTFGSGTRLTVV.